This TCR beta chain was sequenced for a study of blood T cell repertoires in COVID-19. About the research overall: The United States, Italy and Spain were the sources of the acute and convalescent COVID-19 samples.

As processed by the authors: Scientists estimated how many nucleated cells there were by amplifying reference gene primers. Measured with immunoSEQ multiplex PCR; TCRdb has only the in-frame clones, and not every one. That table gives V, J and clone size, and the DNA gave D and trimming. The sample lists some 300,000 clones; roughly 91% were seen once. Participant ages covered roughly 18 to 89 years across 24 US areas. This CDR3 is built from 14 residues. The trim removed 5 bases at V and 4 bases at J, leaving 4 bases unmatched. Germline CDR1 is SGHTA and CDR2 is FQGNSA. The sample was PBMCs or T cells enriched from blood (not recorded which). This sequence originates from a woman in her 30s who had recovered from COVID-19. V usage is TRBV7-2 and J usage is TRBJ1-2, with 10 bases matching TRBD1. Written as DNA, the CDR3 is TGTGCCAGCAGCACCCGGACAGGGGGCTATGGCTACACCTTC. The encoded protein is CASSTRTGGYGYTF. The variable domain in full, with the rest retrieved from reference TRBV7-2 and TRBJ1-2, is GAGVSQSPSNKVTEKGKDVELRCDPISGHTALYWYRQSLGQGLEFLIYFQGNSAPDKSGLPSDRFSAERTGGSVSTLTIQRTQQEDSAVYLCASSTRTGGYGYTFGSGTRLTVV.